The 12 T cell receptor beta chains below were found in one sample sequenced in a study of T cells after yellow fever vaccination. TCRdb re-derived calls from the 5' RACE reads in MiXCR, one entry per CDR3 protein. The table lists about 550,000 distinct CDR3 sequences, 15% to 20% of them singletons, with 14% in the top ten. The input for sequencing was PBMCs, taken 15 days after the yellow fever booster vaccination. The receptor source for this set is a man aged 25 to 40 who received the YFV17D yellow fever vaccine.

This clonotype was counted only a few times. The chain uses TRBV7-6 and TRBJ2-3; D unclear. CDR3 length equals 15 residues. V gave up 5 bases and J gave up 2 bases, with 14 bases separating them. Germline V gene lookup returns CDR1 SGHVS and CDR2 FNYEAQ. The CDR3 DNA reads as TGTGCCAGCAGCCGTACTGGGTTTTACACAGATACGCAGTATTTT. Translated, it gives CASSRTGFYTDTQYF.

The V gene is TRBV20-1, the J gene TRBJ2-4; D possibly uses TRBD1 or TRBD2 (7 bases each). The CDR3 is made up of 13 amino acids. Germline V gives CDR1 DFQATT, CDR2 SNEGSKA (reference sequence). Trimming shortened V by 4 bases and J by 6 bases, and 13 bases separated the two germline ends. This chain's CDR3 is CSAKTGRGNIQYF. For the CDR3, the DNA is TGCAGTGCTAAGACAGGGAGGGGAAACATTCAGTACTTC.

The V call is TRBV7-2, the J call TRBJ1-5; no firm D call. The CDR3 spans 13 residues. Germline loops: CDR1 SGHTA, CDR2 FQGNSA. V dropped 1 base and J dropped 9 bases, with 10 bases sitting between them. In DNA form, the CDR3 reads TGTGCCAGCAGCTTAGAGAACATTAGGCCCCAGCATTTT. It codes for CASSLENIRPQHF. Filled out from reference TRBV7-2 and TRBJ1-5, the complete variable domain reads GAGVSQSPSNKVTEKGKDVELRCDPISGHTALYWYRQSLGQGLEFLIYFQGNSAPDKSGLPSDRFSAERTGGSVSTLTIQRTQQEDSAVYLCASSLENIRPQHFGDGTRLSIL.

This clonotype was counted only a few times. This chain connects TRBV12-3 or TRBV12-4 to TRBJ1-1; D may be TRBD1 (6 bases). The V end was cut by 9 bases, the J end by 1 base, with 12 bases between. This CDR3 is 13 amino acids long. The CDR3 is CASRLQGNTEAFF. The CDR3 DNA follows: TGTGCCAGTCGATTACAGGGGAACACTGAAGCTTTCTTT.

This clonotype has more than one count but fewer than ten. The genes are TRBV29-1 and TRBJ2-1; 8 nucleotides match TRBD2. The V gene end was trimmed by 6 bases and the J gene end by 4 bases; junction bases not matched to a gene: 8. The germline V gene has CDR1 SQVTM and CDR2 ANQGSEA. The CDR3 is 14 residues long. CDR3 in DNA: TGCAGCGTCTCAACTAGCGGAAATTACAATGAGCAGTTCTTC. The encoded protein is CSVSTSGNYNEQFF.

This clonotype came up a few times. The chain recombines TRBV27 with TRBJ2-7; TRBD2 matches at 10 bases. The CDR3 extends over 16 amino acids. In germline, CDR1 is MNHEY, CDR2 SMNVEV (reference sequence). V gave up 2 bases and J gave up 5 bases; unmatched junction bases: 9. CDR3 residues: CASSLILTSGNHEQYF. In DNA, the CDR3 is TGTGCCAGCAGTTTAATTTTAACTAGCGGGAACCACGAGCAGTACTTC.

This clonotype was detected a few times. The chain couples TRBV4-3 to TRBJ2-3, with 7 bases identical to TRBD2. V shed 2 bases and J 1 base; nucleotides not matched to a gene: 6. This CDR3 region has 16 residues. Germline CDR1 and CDR2: LGHNA and YSLEER. The CDR3 sequence: CASSQSGLGGTDTQYF. For the CDR3, the DNA is TGCGCCAGCAGCCAATCCGGACTAGGAGGCACAGATACGCAGTATTTT.

The rearrangement uses TRBV12-3 or TRBV12-4 and TRBJ2-3; either TRBD1 or TRBD2 may supply D (6 bases each). The V end lost 4 bases, the J end lost 8 bases, and 25 bases lay between the germline ends. This CDR3 comprises 17 residues. This chain's CDR3 is CASSSGTLSIRGATQYF. CDR3 nucleotides: TGTGCCAGCAGTTCCGGGACTCTGTCGATTAGGGGGGCTACGCAGTATTTT.

This clonotype appeared a few times. This chain uses TRBV10-3 with TRBJ2-7; possible D gene TRBD2, 6 bases. V was clipped by 5 bases and J by 6 bases, with 20 bases between them. This CDR3 contains 15 residues. Germline CDR1 ENHRY, CDR2 SYGVKD. The CDR3: CAISPGTLLFTEQYF. The CDR3 region has the DNA TGTGCCATCAGTCCCGGGACTCTCCTCTTCACCGAGCAGTACTTC.

A few counts support this clonotype. The chain recombines TRBV5-5 with TRBJ1-6; D is ambiguous. The CDR3 runs 14 residues. CDR1 and CDR2 (germline): SGHKS, YYEKEE (reference sequence). Trimming removed 4 bases from V and 6 bases from J, with 11 bases in between. For the CDR3, the DNA is TGTGCCAGCAGCCCCCAGGCGGGTAATTCACCCCTCCACTTT. As protein: CASSPQAGNSPLHF.

This clonotype was detected only a few times. The J gene is TRBJ2-2, the V gene TRBV7-9; D ambiguous. The ends were cut back, 2 bases at V and 3 bases at J, with 10 bases in the middle. Germline V gene data show CDR1 as SEHNR and CDR2 as FQNEAQ (reference sequence). This CDR3 spans 15 amino acids. This CDR3 is CASSLPLVDTGELFF. DNA of the CDR3: TGTGCCAGCAGCTTACCCCTAGTGGACACCGGGGAGCTGTTTTTT.

There are many counts of this clonotype. This chain joins TRBV7-2 and TRBJ2-2; D is ambiguous. Germline CDR1 reads SGHTA; CDR2 reads FQGNSA. Between the trimmed V and J ends, which lost 1 base and 7 bases, there was a span of 4 bases. CDR3 length equals 12 residues. CDR3 region: CASSLEVGELFF. The CDR3 DNA follows: TGTGCCAGCAGCTTAGAAGTCGGGGAGCTGTTTTTT.